This passage covers 14 T cell receptor beta chains from one sample sequenced in a study of T cell repertoires in ileal Crohn's disease. Time point noted: neoterminal ileum biopsy at postoperative endoscopy, about 6 months after surgery. Measured with immunoSEQ multiplex PCR; TCRdb has only the in-frame clones, and not every one. The sample lists about 2,400 clones, approximately 72% occurring once. Sequenced input: ileal tissue. These receptors came from an adult with Crohn's disease.

The V and J genes are TRBV10-3 and TRBJ1-1; the D gene is possibly TRBD1 (6 bases). The V end was cut by 10 bases, the J end by 3 bases, with 18 bases between. The CDR3 contains 14 residues. Germline CDR1 reads ENHRY; CDR2 reads SYGVKD. The CDR3 loop is CATKGQGLDTEAFF. As DNA, the CDR3 is TGTGCCACCAAAGGGCAGGGGCTTGACACTGAAGCTTTCTTT.

The CDR3 is CASSRIRTTEAFF. CDR3 DNA sequence: TGTGCCAGTAGTAGAATCCGGACAACTGAAGCTTTCTTT. The rearrangement links TRBV19 to TRBJ1-1, with D possibly matching TRBD1 (5 bases). V lost 4 bases to trimming and J lost 5 bases, with 11 bases between them. CDR3 length: 13 residues. Germline CDR1 LNHDA, CDR2 SQIVND (reference sequence).

The rearrangement links TRBV6-4 to TRBJ1-1; D possibly corresponds to TRBD1 (5 bases). Germline CDR1 MRHNA, CDR2 SNTAGT. The CDR3 contains 14 residues. Trimming took off 3 bases at V and 4 bases at J, with 12 bases between the two ends. Here the CDR3 DNA reads TGTGCCAGCAGTGATGGGGGGATAAGCACTGAAGCTTTCTTT. The encoded protein is CASSDGGISTEAFF.

The rearrangement links TRBV11-3 to TRBJ1-4; 10 bases agree with TRBD1. This CDR3 is 19 amino acids long. Looked up from germline, CDR1 is SGHNT and CDR2 is YENEEA. After removal of 5 bases from V and 0 bases from J, the junction contained 12 bases not matched to a gene. Written as DNA, the CDR3 is TGTGCCAGCAGCCCCCCCCGACAGGGGGCCCCTGCAACTAATGAAAAACTGTTTTTT. Its protein product is CASSPPRQGAPATNEKLFF.

CDR3 bases: TGTGCCAGCAGCACAGGAACAGGGGCCACTGAAGCTTTCTTT. Translated: CASSTGTGATEAFF. The chain recombines TRBV9 with TRBJ1-1; 7 bases map to TRBD1. The CDR3 length is 14 residues. Germline CDR1 is SGDLS and CDR2 is YYNGEE. The V segment lost 4 bases and the J segment 4 bases; nucleotides outside the gene matches: 7.

This rearrangement joins TRBV28 to TRBJ2-3, with 8 bases lining up with TRBD2. Germline assignment: CDR1 MDHEN and CDR2 SYDVKM. This CDR3 has 15 amino acids. The V gene end was trimmed by 6 bases and the J gene end by 5 bases; junction bases not matched to a gene: 10. CDR3: CASSRTGGAGDTQYF. DNA for the CDR3: TGTGCCAGCAGCAGAACCGGGGGGGCTGGAGATACGCAGTATTTT.

This clone occurred once. This chain links TRBV4-1 with TRBJ1-6; no definite D call. Germline V gene data show CDR1 as MGHRA and CDR2 as YSYEKL. The CDR3 has 13 amino acids. Trimming pared 6 bases from V and 7 bases from J, leaving 10 bases between. The CDR3 nucleotides are TGCGCCAGCAGTCAGGAGGAGAATTCACCCCTCCACTTT. It encodes CASSQEENSPLHF.

The V gene is TRBV27, the J gene TRBJ2-1, with 12 bases lining up with TRBD2. CDR1 is MNHEY, CDR2 SMNVEV, per germline (reference sequence). This CDR3 region has 15 residues. V lost 5 bases, J lost 4 bases, and 3 bases stayed unmatched. This CDR3 reads CASSLLAGGYNEQFF. The CDR3 DNA reads as TGTGCCAGCAGTCTTCTAGCGGGGGGGTACAATGAGCAGTTCTTC.

J is TRBJ2-3 and V is TRBV6-1; TRBD2 agrees at 10 bases. Germline V gene lookup returns CDR1 MNHNS and CDR2 SASEGT. This CDR3 contains 15 residues. The V and J ends lost 3 bases and 5 bases, in that order; junction bases with no gene match: 5. The CDR3 here is CASSDGAGGGDTQYF. The CDR3 DNA reads TGTGCCAGCAGTGATGGAGCGGGAGGGGGAGATACGCAGTATTTT.

The V call is TRBV9, the J call TRBJ2-7; TRBD2 agrees at 9 bases. V dropped 0 bases and J dropped 4; count of bases not matched to a gene: 5. This CDR3 region has 15 residues. Germline V gives CDR1 SGDLS, CDR2 YYNGEE. The CDR3 loop is CASSVGASGTYEQYF. CDR3 coding DNA: TGTGCCAGCAGCGTAGGAGCTAGCGGGACGTACGAGCAGTACTTC.

The chain uses TRBV14 and TRBJ2-1; 8 bases fit TRBD2. Germline V gene lookup returns CDR1 SGHDN and CDR2 FVKESK. The CDR3 covers 17 residues. Trimming cost V 0 bases and J 3 bases; bases outside gene matches: 7. The CDR3 DNA reads as TGTGCCAGCAGCCAAGAGGCGGGAGGAGGGCACTACAATGAGCAGTTCTTC. This gives the protein CASSQEAGGGHYNEQFF.

V usage is TRBV5-1 and J usage is TRBJ2-7, with TRBD1 identical over 7 bases. The CDR3 is 15 amino acids. CDR1 is SGHRS, CDR2 YFSETQ, per germline. The J segment lost 0 bases and the V segment lost 0 bases, leaving 3 bases of the junction unmatched. Here the CDR3 reads CASSLDGTVSYEQYF. In DNA, the CDR3 is TGCGCCAGCAGCTTGGACGGGACAGTCTCCTACGAGCAGTACTTC.

The rearrangement joins TRBV10-3 to TRBJ2-1; 9 positions match TRBD2. The CDR3 is made up of 15 amino acids. Unmatched junction bases numbered 6, after V lost 6 bases and J lost 3 bases. The germline V gene encodes CDR1 ENHRY and CDR2 SYGVKD. The CDR3 nucleotides read TGTGCCATCAGGCCGGGCGGGAGGGACTACAATGAGCAGTTCTTC. Protein sequence: CAIRPGGRDYNEQFF.

V and J are TRBV5-6 and TRBJ2-5, with D hard to call. CDR1 is SGHDT and CDR2 is YYEEEE in the germline V gene. V was trimmed by 0 bases and J by 5 bases, leaving 8 bases between them. The CDR3 is 13 amino acids. The CDR3 DNA follows: TGTGCCAGCAGCTTGGCCGAGTGGGAGACCCAGTACTTC. It encodes CASSLAEWETQYF.